Below are 26 T cell receptor beta chains sequenced from a single sample in a study of cytomegalovirus exposure and HLA in healthy donors (dated by TCRdb to 2015 to 2018). The method was the immunoSEQ multiplex PCR assay. For the multiplex PCR, a mixture combining 60 forward primers for TCR Vbeta segments and 13 reverse primers for TCR Jbeta segments was used. In TCRdb, the immuneACCESS table is reduced to in-frame sequences with V and J assigned. These tables do not hold every clone; where another copy was compared, an unresolved V gene accounts for under half, and the others remain unexplained. The sample table holds about 130,000 clones, of which about 84% were seen once. Under 5% of the sample is held by the ten biggest clonotypes. The material sequenced was PBMCs. All receptors derive from a man aged 18 to 29 in good health and CMV-seropositive.

This clone showed up many times. The rearrangement joins TRBV12-1 to TRBJ2-3; the table's D call of TRBD2 was not tested on the DNA. TRBV12-1 is shown as a pseudogene. CDR3 size: 16 residues. CDR3 protein: CASSVKREKFTDTQYF. In DNA, the CDR3 is TGTGCCAGCAGCGTGAAGCGGGAGAAGTTCACAGATACGCAGTATTTT.

This clone was seen only a few times. The chain recombines TRBV6-7 with TRBJ1-5; D not resolved. TRBV6-7 is identified as an open reading frame with a role that is uncertain. The CDR3 spans 16 residues. V was clipped by 6 bases and J by 0 bases, with 15 bases between them. CDR3 amino acids: CASRQSYGYSNQPQHF. Written as DNA, the CDR3 is TGTGCCAGCAGACAGAGCTACGGCTATAGCAATCAGCCCCAGCATTTT.

This clone was counted a few times. The rearrangement links TRBV5-1 to TRBJ2-1; 14 nucleotides agree with TRBD2. The CDR3 totals 16 residues. From germline, CDR1 is SGHRS and CDR2 YFSETQ. After removal of 4 bases from V and 9 bases from J, the junction contained 9 bases not matched to a gene. CDR3 loop: CASSPRTSGRSGEQFF. CDR3 in DNA: TGCGCCAGCAGCCCCCGGACTAGCGGGAGGAGCGGTGAGCAGTTCTTC. Full variable domain (remainder filled in from reference TRBV5-1 and TRBJ2-1): KAGVTQTPRYLIKTRGQQVTLSCSPISGHRSVSWYQQTPGQGLQFLFEYFSETQRNKGNFPGRFSGRQFSNSRSEMNVSTLELGDSALYLCASSPRTSGRSGEQFFGPGTRLTVL.

This chain links TRBV4-3 with TRBJ2-2; no clear D gene. V was shortened by 2 bases and J by 7 bases, with 8 bases between the two germline ends. The CDR3 sequence is 13 residues long. CDR1 LGHNA and CDR2 YSLEER come from the germline V gene. Here the CDR3 reads CASSQSGYGELFF. The DNA of the CDR3 is TGCGCCAGCAGCCAATCCGGGTACGGGGAGCTGTTTTTT.

In regard to this clone: One end of the junction fails to match germline, which may point to a read error. The V gene is TRBV7-9, the J gene TRBJ2-7; 11 bases fit TRBD2. The CDR3 has 16 residues. Germline V gene sequence: CDR1 SEHNR, CDR2 FQNEAQ (reference sequence). Here the CDR3 reads CSSSLDLAGGIYEQYF. The CDR3 coding sequence is TGTTCCAGCAGCTTAGACCTAGCGGGAGGTATCTACGAGCAGTACTTC.

The chain joins TRBV7-6 to TRBJ2-7; weak D call: TRBD2 (6 bases). Between the trimmed V and J ends, which lost 1 base and 7 bases, there was a span of 17 bases. Germline lookup yields CDR1 SGHVS and CDR2 FNYEAQ. The CDR3 runs 15 residues. CDR3 bases: TGTGCCAGCAGCTTAGGAGGGTTGGGCGGGGAAGAGCAGTACTTC. As protein: CASSLGGLGGEEQYF.

This clone was counted once. This chain uses TRBV4-1 with TRBJ1-2; weak D call: TRBD1 (5 bases). Looked up from germline, CDR1 is MGHRA and CDR2 is YSYEKL. The germline V and J ends were trimmed by 0 bases and 0 bases, with 11 bases remaining between them. This CDR3 is 16 amino acids long. CDR3 bases: TGCGCCAGCAGCCAAGATCCCGGGGGAACTAACTATGGCTACACCTTC. Protein product: CASSQDPGGTNYGYTF.

The chain is built from TRBV5-1 and TRBJ2-1; TRBD1 agrees at 9 bases. Germline CDR1 SGHRS, CDR2 YFSETQ. The ends lost 0 bases at V and 8 bases at J; junction bases unmatched: 9. The CDR3 runs 16 residues. The CDR3 region is CASSLGRTGAGDEQFF. CDR3 DNA sequence: TGCGCCAGCAGCTTGGGACGGACAGGGGCTGGAGATGAGCAGTTCTTC.

This chain links TRBV5-1 with TRBJ2-1, with TRBD1 as a possible D gene (6 bases). Between the trimmed V and J ends, which lost 3 bases and 0 bases, there was a span of 10 bases. The CDR3 covers 15 residues. From germline, CDR1 is SGHRS and CDR2 YFSETQ. The CDR3 sequence: CASSSTGNSYNEQFF. The DNA of the CDR3 is TGCGCCAGCAGCTCCACAGGGAACTCCTACAATGAGCAGTTCTTC. Using reference TRBV5-1 and TRBJ2-1 for the parts outside the CDR3, the full variable domain is KAGVTQTPRYLIKTRGQQVTLSCSPISGHRSVSWYQQTPGQGLQFLFEYFSETQRNKGNFPGRFSGRQFSNSRSEMNVSTLELGDSALYLCASSSTGNSYNEQFFGPGTRLTVL.

In DNA, the CDR3 is TGTGCCAGCAGCTGGGGACAAGTGGATACCGGGGAGCTGTTTTTT. This codes for CASSWGQVDTGELFF. This rearrangement joins TRBV7-2 to TRBJ2-2, with a possible D match to TRBD1 (6 bases). Germline values: CDR1 SGHTA, CDR2 FQGNSA. The CDR3 extends over 15 amino acids. V lost 4 bases and J 5 bases, leaving 14 bases between the germline ends.

The rearrangement uses TRBV7-2 and TRBJ2-7, with D tentatively TRBD2 (6 bases). The germline V gene has CDR1 SGHTA and CDR2 FQGNSA. Trimming left V 2 bases short and J 2 bases short, with 13 bases between. CDR3 length: 15 residues. The CDR3 is CASSLFLAPAYEQYF. CDR3 coding DNA: TGTGCCAGCAGCTTATTCCTAGCGCCTGCCTACGAGCAGTACTTC.

This chain joins TRBV7-6 and TRBJ1-3; 8 positions match TRBD1. Trimming at V came to 5 bases and at J to 2 bases, leaving 2 bases not matched to a gene. The germline gives CDR1 SGHVS, CDR2 FNYEAQ. CDR3 length: 14 amino acids. CDR3 coding DNA: TGTGCCAGCAGCCGGACAGGGACTGGAAACACCATATATTTT. Protein product: CASSRTGTGNTIYF.

In the case of this clone: The limits of the CDR3 on the DNA are not certain, so only TCRdb's listed CDR3 is given. The chain carries TRBV1 and TRBJ2-7; TRBD2, the D gene given by the table, was not confirmed from the DNA. TRBV1 is given as a pseudogene. The CDR3 is 16 residues long, counting both termini. The chain's CDR3 is CTSSQVGGGTPYEQYF.

The CDR3 protein is CASSKGTGYSNQPQHF. In DNA, the CDR3 is TGTGCCAGTAGTAAGGGGACAGGGTATAGCAATCAGCCCCAGCATTTT. The chain is built from TRBV19 and TRBJ1-5; 9 bases map to TRBD1. There are 16 residues in the CDR3. Trimming at V came to 4 bases and at J to 0 bases, leaving 4 bases not matched to a gene. The germline gives CDR1 LNHDA, CDR2 SQIVND (reference sequence). Filled out from reference TRBV19 and TRBJ1-5, the complete variable domain reads DGGITQSPKYLFRKEGQNVTLSCEQNLNHDAMYWYRQDPGQGLRLIYYSQIVNDFQKGDIAEGYSVSREKKESFPLTVTSAQKNPTAFYLCASSKGTGYSNQPQHFGDGTRLSIL.

The chain uses TRBV19 and TRBJ1-1, with a weak D call TRBD1 (6 bases). The V gene's germline CDR1 is LNHDA and CDR2 SQIVND (reference sequence). The CDR3 is made up of 16 amino acids. Trimming stripped 3 bases from V and 4 bases from J, with 18 bases between. CDR3 coding DNA: TGTGCCAGTAGTATTCTTGGCGGCCAGGGGATCACTGAAGCTTTCTTT. It codes for CASSILGGQGITEAFF.

This clone was counted between two and nine times. The chain has TRBV7-7 and TRBJ2-3; D remains unclear. From germline, CDR1 is SSHAT and CDR2 FNYEAQ (reference sequence). The CDR3 runs to 14 residues. V shed 0 bases and J shed 4 bases, with 8 bases lying between them. The CDR3 loop is CASSLASVADTQYF. The DNA of the CDR3 is TGTGCCAGCAGCTTAGCCTCAGTTGCAGATACGCAGTATTTT. Full variable domain (rest looked up from reference TRBV7-7 and TRBJ2-3): GAGVSQSPRYKVTKRGQDVTLRCDPISSHATLYWYQQALGQGPEFLTYFNYEAQPDKSGLPSDRFSAERPEGSISTLTIQRTEQRDSAMYRCASSLASVADTQYFGPGTRLTVL.

This chain joins TRBV7-8 and TRBJ1-1, with TRBD1 as a possible D gene (5 bases). The V end lost 1 base, the J end lost 7 bases, and 10 bases lay between the germline ends. Looked up from germline, CDR1 is SGHVS and CDR2 is FQNEAQ. The CDR3 sequence is 13 residues long. CDR3 sequence: CASSLGGSNEAFF. As DNA, the CDR3 is TGTGCCAGCAGCTTAGGGGGCAGTAATGAAGCTTTCTTT.

The chain links TRBV2 to TRBJ2-5; no definite D call. V lost 2 bases and J 2 bases, leaving 6 bases between the germline ends. The CDR3 contains 13 residues. The germline V gene has CDR1 SNHLY and CDR2 FYNNEI. Written as DNA, the CDR3 is TGTGCCAGCAGTGAAATAGAGCAAGAGACCCAGTACTTC. It yields the protein CASSEIEQETQYF.

The rearrangement links TRBV5-1 to TRBJ2-7; D possibly corresponds to TRBD2 (6 bases). V was pared by 0 bases and J by 4 bases, with 11 bases between. The CDR3 spans 14 residues. CDR1 and CDR2 (germline): SGHRS, YFSETQ. The CDR3 here is CASSLVAGSYEQYF. DNA for the CDR3: TGCGCCAGCAGCTTGGTCGCGGGATCTTACGAGCAGTACTTC.

The V call is TRBV30, the J call TRBJ2-3, with unresolved D. Trimming removed 0 bases at V and 6 bases at J, with 7 bases between. This CDR3 is built from 12 residues. Germline loops: CDR1 GTSNPN, CDR2 SVGIG (reference sequence). This CDR3 is CAWSVTSDTQYF. The CDR3 DNA sequence: TGTGCCTGGAGTGTGACAAGTGATACGCAGTATTTT.

The genes are TRBV6-1 and TRBJ2-7; TRBD1 matches 9 bases. Germline V gene data show CDR1 as MNHNS and CDR2 as SASEGT. V lost 6 bases to trimming and J lost 4 bases; unmatched junction nucleotides: 10. The length of the CDR3 is 15 residues. The DNA of the CDR3 is TGTGCCAGCAGACCAACAGGGGGCGTCTTGTACGAGCAGTACTTC. This codes for CASRPTGGVLYEQYF.

V gene TRBV11-1 combines with J gene TRBJ1-1; a weak D match, TRBD1 (5 bases). The CDR3 is 14 residues long. Trimming cost V 5 bases and J 4 bases, with 14 bases left between them. The germline V gene encodes CDR1 SGHAT and CDR2 FQDESV (reference sequence). Written as DNA, the CDR3 is TGTGCCAGCAGCCTTATTCTGGGGGGCACTGAAGCTTTCTTT. Its translation: CASSLILGGTEAFF.

This clone was counted a single time. The chain recombines TRBV4-3 with TRBJ2-5; D is uncertain. The CDR3 contains 15 residues. The ends were cut back, 0 bases at V and 4 bases at J, with 12 bases in the middle. Looked up from germline, CDR1 is LGHNA and CDR2 is YSLEER. For the CDR3, the DNA is TGCGCCAGCAGCCAAGAAAGTGCAGCAGGAGAGACCCAGTACTTC. Amino acid sequence: CASSQESAAGETQYF.

The table lists this clone with a few counts. The V call is TRBV7-6, the J call TRBJ2-7; the match to TRBD1 covers 11 bases. The CDR3 spans 15 residues. Germline assignment: CDR1 SGHVS and CDR2 FNYEAQ. V shed 1 base, J shed 9 bases, and the junction held 8 bases outside the gene matches. CDR3 nucleotide sequence: TGTGCCAGCAGCTTAGGGAGCGGACAGGGGGCCGGGCAGTACTTC. Translated, it gives CASSLGSGQGAGQYF. The variable domain in full, with the rest retrieved from reference TRBV7-6 and TRBJ2-7, is GAGVSQSPRYKVTKRGQDVALRCDPISGHVSLYWYRQALGQGPEFLTYFNYEAQQDKSGLPNDRFSAERPEGSISTLTIQRTEQRDSAMYRCASSLGSGQGAGQYFGPGTRLTVT.

The CDR3 loop is CASSSTPGLAGGRHNEQFF. The DNA for the CDR3 is TGTGCCAGTAGTTCCACCCCCGGACTAGCGGGGGGCCGACACAATGAGCAGTTCTTC. V is TRBV19 and J is TRBJ2-1; TRBD2 matches at 14 bases. V lost 5 bases, J lost 5 bases, and 14 bases stayed unmatched. The CDR3 covers 19 residues. Germline CDR1 is LNHDA and CDR2 is SQIVND (reference sequence).

The CDR3 reads CAIRDTSGRMEQFF. Here the CDR3 DNA reads TGTGCCATCAGAGATACTAGCGGGAGAATGGAGCAGTTCTTC. The rearrangement uses TRBV10-3 and TRBJ2-1; 11 bases agree with TRBD2. Germline V gene sequence: CDR1 ENHRY, CDR2 SYGVKD. Trimming cost V 6 bases and J 10 bases; bases outside gene matches: 8. This CDR3 is built from 14 residues.